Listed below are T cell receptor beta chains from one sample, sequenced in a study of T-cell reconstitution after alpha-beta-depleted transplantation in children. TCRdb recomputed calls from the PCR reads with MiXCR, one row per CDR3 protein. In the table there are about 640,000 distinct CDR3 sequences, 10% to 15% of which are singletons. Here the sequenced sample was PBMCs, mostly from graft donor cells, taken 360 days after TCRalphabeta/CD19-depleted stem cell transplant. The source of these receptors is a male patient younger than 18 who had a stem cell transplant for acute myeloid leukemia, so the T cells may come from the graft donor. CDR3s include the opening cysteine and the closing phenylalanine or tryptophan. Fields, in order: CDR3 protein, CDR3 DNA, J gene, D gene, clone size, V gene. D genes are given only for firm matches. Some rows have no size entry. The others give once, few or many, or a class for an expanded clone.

CAWDRPYEQYF | TGTGCCTGGGACAGGCCCTACGAGCAGTACTTC | TRBJ2-7 | - | - | TRBV30
CASSLSVLAKNIQYF | TGTGCCAGCAGTTTATCAGTGCTAGCCAAAAACATTCAGTACTTC | TRBJ2-4 | - | - | TRBV28
CASSLVADRGETQYF | TGCGCCAGCAGCTTGGTGGCAGACCGAGGGGAGACCCAGTACTTC | TRBJ2-5 | - | - | TRBV5-1
CASSMTPNYEQYF | TGTGCCAGCAGTATGACCCCAAACTACGAGCAGTACTTC | TRBJ2-7 | - | - | TRBV12-3/TRBV12-4
CASSPYSGRQDEQYF | TGTGCCAGCAGTCCTTATAGCGGGAGGCAGGACGAGCAGTACTTC | TRBJ2-7 | TRBD2 | few | TRBV6-1
CASSLGLGTYDEQYF | TGCGCCAGCAGCTTGGGATTAGGGACATACGACGAGCAGTACTTC | TRBJ2-7 | - | few | TRBV5-1
CASSERPGGDEQYF | TGTGCCAGCAGTGAACGCCCAGGGGGCGACGAGCAGTACTTC | TRBJ2-7 | TRBD1 | few | TRBV25-1
CASSMDRARDTQYF | TGTGCCAGCAGTATGGACAGGGCTAGAGATACGCAGTATTTT | TRBJ2-3 | TRBD1 | few | TRBV28
CASSLSLGRANTGELFF | TGTGCCAGCAGCTTAAGTCTCGGGAGGGCCAACACCGGGGAGCTGTTTTTT | TRBJ2-2 | TRBD2 | few | TRBV7-3
CASSLSPATNEKLFF | TGTGCCAGCAGTTTGAGCCCTGCAACTAATGAAAAACTGTTTTTT | TRBJ1-4 | - | many | TRBV28